This T cell receptor (beta chain) was found in a study of cytomegalovirus exposure and HLA in healthy donors. The study, taken as a whole, reports: Earlier analysis yielded a pattern in which most TCR beta V segments were productive about 90% or about 30% of the time. Exclusion as indistinguishable affected some V segments, including TRBV6-2 and TRBV6-3.

The PCR used 60 Vbeta and 13 Jbeta primers. Clones were read by immunoSEQ multiplex PCR, and TCRdb kept only the in-frame ones, dropping some. The sample lists under 110,000 clones; roughly 82% were seen once. In regard to this clone: Its antigen is still unknown.

The CDR3 covers 17 residues. Trimming took off 4 bases at V and 0 bases at J, with 13 bases between the two ends. The germline V gene encodes CDR1 SGHDN and CDR2 FVKESK. The sequence was obtained from a male donor in good health and CMV-seropositive. This sequence joins TRBV14 and TRBJ2-6; D might be TRBD1 (6 bases). The sequenced sample was PBMCs. The CDR3 loop is CASSRGQFTSGANVLTF. The CDR3 coding sequence is TGTGCCAGCAGCCGCGGACAGTTCACCTCTGGGGCCAACGTCCTGACTTTC.